This entry is about one T cell receptor beta chain. Adults between about 18 and 89 years of age took part from some 25 US areas. The source of the sample is a study of blood T cell repertoires in COVID-19. For the study at large: COVID-19 samples collected from the United States, Italy and Spain covered acute and convalescent phases. The analysed material was cDNA or gDNA that came from T cells, B-cell-depleted T cells, or PBMCs.

Authors' methods: Researchers report that nucleated cell counts were estimated from reference gene primer amplification. Here immunoSEQ multiplex PCR was the method, and the copy in TCRdb shows in-frame clones only, minus some. The V and J calls and clone size were taken over from that table, and D and trimming were inferred from the DNA. The sample consists of some 380,000 clones, about 90% of them appearing once. Trimming cost V 7 bases and J 5 bases; bases outside gene matches: 16. CDR1 and CDR2 from the germline V gene are MNHEY and SMNVEV (reference sequence). The CDR3 contains 16 residues. The chain joins TRBV27 to TRBJ2-5; TRBD1 matches 7 bases. The receptor's source is a young man who had recovered from COVID-19. The sample comprised PBMCs or T cells enriched from blood (not recorded which). CDR3 loop: CASTQRRPGTVETQYF. DNA for the CDR3: TGTGCCAGCACTCAGAGGCGGCCCGGGACAGTGGAGACCCAGTACTTC.